Each of the 26 T cell receptor beta chains below was sequenced from the same sample in a study of blood T cell repertoires in COVID-19. Some clones are missing from TCRdb's copy, which holds only in-frame ones; the method was immunoSEQ multiplex PCR. The profile shows 45,000 to 55,000 clones, 86% of them singletons. The specimen was peripheral blood. These receptors were obtained from a man aged 65 to 79 with active COVID-19.

The CDR3 coding sequence is TGTGCCAGTAGTATAACAAGGGGCGAGCAGTACTTC. Its protein is CASSITRGEQYF. This chain uses TRBV19 with TRBJ2-7; D possibly corresponds to TRBD1 (5 bases). There are 12 residues in the CDR3. Deletions cut 2 bases from V and 6 bases from J, with 8 bases between. CDR1 and CDR2 from the germline V gene are LNHDA and SQIVND (reference sequence).

The CDR3 sequence: CASSVGGTSGNTIYF. DNA for the CDR3: TGTGCCAGCAGCGTAGGGGGCACCAGTGGAAACACCATATATTTT. The J gene is TRBJ1-3, the V gene TRBV9; maybe TRBD1 (5 bases). The germline V gene has CDR1 SGDLS and CDR2 YYNGEE. The CDR3 is 15 residues long. V lost 0 bases and J 3 bases, leaving 10 bases between the germline ends. The variable domain in full, completed from reference TRBV9 and TRBJ1-3, reads DSGVTQTPKHLITATGQRVTLRCSPRSGDLSVYWYQQSLDQGLQFLIQYYNGEERAKGNILERFSAQQFPDLHSELNLSSLELGDSALYFCASSVGGTSGNTIYFGEGSWLTVV.

The V gene is TRBV5-1, the J gene TRBJ1-5, with 7 nucleotides matching TRBD1. The length of the CDR3 is 15 residues. The V gene's germline CDR1 is SGHRS and CDR2 YFSETQ. V gave up 4 bases and J gave up 3 bases; unmatched junction bases: 7. This CDR3 is CASSPGDRFNQPQHF. CDR3 sequence (DNA): TGCGCCAGCAGCCCGGGGGACAGATTCAATCAGCCCCAGCATTTT.

This clone is labeled medium-sized. Other DNA sequences in the same sample also yield this CDR3. The V call is TRBV19, the J call TRBJ1-1; 7 nucleotides match TRBD1. Germline-derived CDR1 and CDR2 are LNHDA and SQIVND (reference sequence). V lost 3 bases, J lost 2 bases, and 6 bases stayed unmatched. This CDR3 spans 15 amino acids. CDR3 nucleotide sequence: TGTGCCAGTAGTATTGCCGGGACAGTCAACACTGAAGCTTTCTTT. Its translation: CASSIAGTVNTEAFF.

The gene calls are TRBV7-2 and TRBJ2-5, with 13 positions matching TRBD2. From germline, CDR1 is SGHTA and CDR2 FQGNSA. V lost 8 bases, J lost 7 bases, and 7 bases stayed unmatched. There are 14 residues in the CDR3. In nucleotides, the CDR3 is TGTGCCAGCGGGCCTACTAGCGGGGGGGGGACCCAGTACTTC. Translation gives CASGPTSGGGTQYF.

The chain combines TRBV30 with TRBJ2-5, with D possibly matching TRBD1 (5 bases). This CDR3 is 11 amino acids long. CDR1 and CDR2 from the germline V gene are GTSNPN and SVGIG (reference sequence). V dropped 3 bases and J dropped 5 bases, with 7 bases sitting between them. The CDR3 DNA follows: TGTGCCTGGAGCCCAGGGGAGACCCAGTACTTC. Protein sequence: CAWSPGETQYF.

This rearrangement joins TRBV6-2 or TRBV6-3 to TRBJ2-7; D may be TRBD1 (5 bases). Trimming removed 4 bases at V and 4 bases at J, with 8 bases between. This CDR3 has 12 amino acids. Germline V gene lookup returns CDR1 MNHEY and CDR2 SVGEGT. The CDR3 reads CASSSREYEQYF. In DNA form, the CDR3 reads TGTGCCAGCAGTTCCAGGGAATACGAGCAGTACTTC.

The chain employs TRBV3-1 (or the pseudogene TRBV3-2) and TRBJ2-7, with D possibly being TRBD2 (5 bases). Germline CDR1 and CDR2: LGHDT and YNNKEL (reference sequence). V gave up 5 bases and J gave up 6 bases, with 17 bases separating them. The CDR3 has 14 amino acids. The CDR3 coding sequence is TGTGCCAGCAGCTCTAATGGGAGCACTTGCGAGCAGTACTTC. Translation gives CASSSNGSTCEQYF.

This sequence joins TRBV10-3 and TRBJ2-3; 12 bases map to TRBD2. The CDR3 is 15 residues long. Germline CDR1 and CDR2: ENHRY and SYGVKD. The V and J ends lost 10 bases and 0 bases, in that order; junction bases with no gene match: 5. The CDR3 DNA sequence: TGTGCCACCGGGACTAGCGGGTACAGCACAGATACGCAGTATTTT. Its translation: CATGTSGYSTDTQYF.

The J gene is TRBJ1-5, the V gene TRBV4-1; D unclear. The CDR3 sequence is 15 residues long. Trimming took 0 bases from V and 0 from J, leaving 6 bases between them. CDR1 is MGHRA and CDR2 is YSYEKL in the germline V gene. The CDR3 nucleotides are TGCGCCAGCAGCCAAGATTCGTATAGCAATCAGCCCCAGCATTTT. Translation gives CASSQDSYSNQPQHF.

This chain uses TRBV9 with TRBJ2-3; D possibly corresponds to TRBD2 (5 bases). Germline V gene sequence: CDR1 SGDLS, CDR2 YYNGEE. The V end was cut by 1 base, the J end by 6 bases, with 12 bases between. There are 14 residues in the CDR3. The CDR3 reads CASSVTQKRDTQYF. For the CDR3, the DNA is TGTGCCAGCAGCGTAACCCAGAAGCGGGATACGCAGTATTTT.

This clone is a singleton in its sample. The chain combines TRBV5-6 with TRBJ1-1; TRBD1 aligns across 11 bases. Trimming took 4 bases from V and 10 from J; bases not matched to a gene: 3. Per the germline V gene, CDR1 is SGHDT and CDR2 is YYEEEE. This CDR3 has 12 residues. The CDR3 is CASSRDRGVAFF. In DNA form, the CDR3 reads TGTGCCAGCAGCAGGGACAGGGGGGTAGCTTTCTTT. Based on the CDR3 plus reference TRBV5-6 and TRBJ1-1, the full variable domain is DAGVTQSPTHLIKTRGQQVTLRCSPKSGHDTVSWYQQALGQGPQFIFQYYEEEERQRGNFPDRFSGHQFPNYSSELNVNALLLGDSALYLCASSRDRGVAFFGQGTRLTVV.

The rearrangement uses TRBV6-5 and TRBJ2-7, with 7 bases aligning to TRBD1. CDR3 length: 14 residues. J was trimmed by 3 bases and V by 6 bases; bases with no gene match: 8. The germline V gene has CDR1 MNHEY and CDR2 SVGAGI. CDR3 region: CASSSPGTDYEQYF. The CDR3 DNA reads as TGTGCCAGCAGCTCCCCCGGGACAGACTACGAGCAGTACTTC.

This chain uses TRBV28 with TRBJ1-2; 8 bases agree with TRBD1. V lost 6 bases to trimming and J lost 6 bases; unmatched junction nucleotides: 3. The CDR3 consists of 12 residues. Germline lookup yields CDR1 MDHEN and CDR2 SYDVKM. CDR3 nucleotides: TGTGCCAGCAGCCCGACAGGGGATGGCTACACCTTC. Translating it yields CASSPTGDGYTF.

The genes are TRBV24-1 and TRBJ2-1, with 10 bases identical to TRBD2. The junction had 15 bases not matched to a gene; V was cut back by 9 bases and J by 5 bases. CDR3 length: 17 residues. Germline V gives CDR1 KGHDR, CDR2 SFDVKD. The CDR3 here is CATATGVSGGFDNEQFF. As DNA, the CDR3 is TGTGCCACCGCCACAGGGGTTAGCGGGGGGTTTGACAATGAGCAGTTCTTC.

This clone was counted a single time. The rearrangement links TRBV2 to TRBJ1-2; possibly TRBD1 for D (5 bases). The V and J ends lost 2 bases and 6 bases respectively, with 13 bases between them. The CDR3 contains 14 residues. The V gene's germline CDR1 is SNHLY and CDR2 FYNNEI. CDR3 DNA: TGTGCCAGCAGTGAACTAGCGGGGGAAGATGGCTACACCTTC. It yields the protein CASSELAGEDGYTF. Together with reference TRBV2 and TRBJ1-2, the CDR3 gives the full variable domain: EPEVTQTPSHQVTQMGQEVILRCVPISNHLYFYWYRQILGQKVEFLVSFYNNEISEKSEIFDDQFSVERPDGSNFTLKIRSTKLEDSAMYFCASSELAGEDGYTFGSGTRLTVV.

This clone was observed once. The J gene is TRBJ1-1, the V gene TRBV27; D remains ambiguous. V gave up 6 bases and J gave up 1 base, with 12 bases separating them. Germline V CDR1 and CDR2: MNHEY, SMNVEV (reference sequence). The CDR3 contains 14 residues. The chain's CDR3 is CASRPGGKNTEAFF. In DNA, the CDR3 is TGTGCCAGCAGACCCGGAGGAAAGAACACTGAAGCTTTCTTT.

This clone appeared once. V and J are TRBV13 and TRBJ2-4, with 7 bases aligning to TRBD2. This CDR3 is built from 14 residues. J was trimmed by 4 bases and V by 4 bases; bases with no gene match: 4. Germline V CDR1 and CDR2: PRHDT, FYEKMQ (reference sequence). CDR3 residues: CASSWGGRKNIQYF. CDR3 DNA: TGTGCCAGCAGCTGGGGGGGAAGGAAAAACATTCAGTACTTC.

This chain connects TRBV6-6 to TRBJ1-3, with a tentative D call TRBD1 (5 bases). V was cut by 5 bases and J by 0 bases, with 20 bases left in between. Germline V gives CDR1 MNHNY, CDR2 SVGAGI (reference sequence). CDR3 length equals 18 residues. The CDR3, as DNA: TGTGCCAGCAGTCCGGTTGGTGGGGGGTGGAGCTCTGGAAACACCATATATTTT. It yields the protein CASSPVGGGWSSGNTIYF.

The chain is built from TRBV9 and TRBJ2-7; D is undetermined. Germline lookup yields CDR1 SGDLS and CDR2 YYNGEE. Trimming took off 0 bases at V and 0 bases at J, with 10 bases between the two ends. The CDR3 totals 15 residues. CDR3 in DNA: TGTGCCAGCAGCGTAGGGGCACAGAGCTCCTACGAGCAGTACTTC. This encodes CASSVGAQSSYEQYF. Combining the CDR3 with reference TRBV9 and TRBJ2-7 gives the whole variable domain DSGVTQTPKHLITATGQRVTLRCSPRSGDLSVYWYQQSLDQGLQFLIQYYNGEERAKGNILERFSAQQFPDLHSELNLSSLELGDSALYFCASSVGAQSSYEQYFGPGTRLTVT.

The chain uses TRBV7-2 and TRBJ1-5, with D maybe TRBD1 (5 bases). The CDR3 length is 15 residues. Trimming left V 4 bases short and J 4 bases short, with 14 bases between. From germline, CDR1 is SGHTA and CDR2 FQGNSA. DNA for the CDR3: TGTGCCAGCAGCTCCTCAGGGCGCCCTAATCAGCCCCAGCATTTT. Translation gives CASSSSGRPNQPQHF.

Concerning this clone: The junction and the germline gene differ at one end; a read error may be behind it. The gene calls are TRBV19 and TRBJ2-5, with 11 positions matching TRBD2. Germline CDR1 reads LNHDA; CDR2 reads SQIVND (reference sequence). The CDR3 loop spans 14 amino acids. CDR3 nucleotide sequence: TGTGCCAGCAGTAGCGGGGGGGGTGTGGAGACCCAGTACTTC. It translates to CASSSGGGVETQYF.

In this sample, this clone turned up a few times. V is TRBV21-1 and J is TRBJ1-6. TRBV21-1 has pseudogene status. CDR3 length equals 15 residues. CDR3 nucleotides: TGTGCCAGCAGCAATGGGGGAGGGGTGGGATCACCCCTCCACTTT. Amino acid sequence: CASSNGGGVGSPLHF.

The rearrangement joins TRBV7-2 to TRBJ2-2, with D perhaps TRBD1 (5 bases). V lost 1 base and J 7 bases, leaving 10 bases between the germline ends. Germline V gene lookup returns CDR1 SGHTA and CDR2 FQGNSA. The CDR3 is 14 residues long. In nucleotides, the CDR3 is TGTGCCAGCAGCTTAGGCAGGGCCGGCGGGGAGCTGTTTTTT. Encoded protein: CASSLGRAGGELFF.

The rearrangement uses TRBV20-1 and TRBJ2-5; D is ambiguous. The germline CDR1 and CDR2 sequences are DFQATT and SNEGSKA (reference sequence). This CDR3 comprises 14 residues. Trimming cost V 3 bases and J 2 bases, with 13 bases left between them. CDR3 coding DNA: TGCAGTGCTAGTAGGCTAGACTTTCAAGAGACCCAGTACTTC. It encodes CSASRLDFQETQYF.

The chain recombines TRBV19 with TRBJ2-3, with D possibly TRBD2 on 6 matching bases. This CDR3 contains 15 residues. Trimming left V 6 bases short and J 2 bases short, with 15 bases between. CDR1 and CDR2 from the germline V gene are LNHDA and SQIVND (reference sequence). Here the CDR3 reads CASSPGTWVTDTQYF. CDR3 DNA sequence: TGTGCCAGTAGCCCCGGGACTTGGGTCACAGATACGCAGTATTTT.